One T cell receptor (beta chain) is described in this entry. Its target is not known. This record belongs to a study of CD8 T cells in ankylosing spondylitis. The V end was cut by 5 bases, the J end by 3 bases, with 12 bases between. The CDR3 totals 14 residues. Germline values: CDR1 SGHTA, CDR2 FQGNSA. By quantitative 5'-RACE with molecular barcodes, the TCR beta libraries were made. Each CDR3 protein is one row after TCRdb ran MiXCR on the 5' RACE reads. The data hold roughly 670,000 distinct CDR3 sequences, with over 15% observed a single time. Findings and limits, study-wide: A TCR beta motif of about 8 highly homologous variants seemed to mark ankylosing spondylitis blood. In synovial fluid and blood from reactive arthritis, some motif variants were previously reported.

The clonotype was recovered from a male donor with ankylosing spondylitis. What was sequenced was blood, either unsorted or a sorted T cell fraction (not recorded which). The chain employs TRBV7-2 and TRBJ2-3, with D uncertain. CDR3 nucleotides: TGTGCCAGCAGCCCGGATCCTAGGACAGATACGCAGTATTTT. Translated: CASSPDPRTDTQYF. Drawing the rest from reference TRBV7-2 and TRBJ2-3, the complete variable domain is GAGVSQSPSNKVTEKGKDVELRCDPISGHTALYWYRQSLGQGLEFLIYFQGNSAPDKSGLPSDRFSAERTGGSVSTLTIQRTQQEDSAVYLCASSPDPRTDTQYFGPGTRLTVL.